The 17 T cell receptor beta chains in this list originate from one sample, sequenced in a study of response to subunit inactivated influenza vaccine. TCRdb ran MiXCR on the RT-PCR reads and lists one entry per CDR3 protein. Counted here are roughly 710,000 distinct CDR3 sequences, about 14% occurring once; the ten biggest clones make up around 7.6%. The sequences come from PBMCs from blood, collected 14 days before vaccination. These receptors all stem from a man in his fifties or sixties who received an inactivated influenza vaccine.

This chain joins TRBV6-1 and TRBJ2-5; 7 nucleotides match TRBD1. The CDR3 contains 18 residues. V lost 6 bases, J lost 4 bases, and 20 bases stayed unmatched. Germline V gene sequence: CDR1 MNHNS, CDR2 SASEGT. CDR3 sequence: CASRGQSAQVGARETQYF. The CDR3 nucleotides read TGTGCCAGCAGGGGACAGTCAGCCCAGGTGGGCGCAAGAGAGACCCAGTACTTC.

This clonotype has more than one count but fewer than ten. The chain uses TRBV28 and TRBJ2-5; D call uncertain. Trimming took off 2 bases at V and 4 bases at J, with 11 bases between the two ends. This CDR3 has 14 residues. Germline lookup yields CDR1 MDHEN and CDR2 SYDVKM. The DNA for the CDR3 is TGTGCCAGCAGTTTAATGCGGCATATAGAGACCCAGTACTTC. Translating gives CASSLMRHIETQYF. Full variable domain (missing parts from reference TRBV28 and TRBJ2-5): DVKVTQSSRYLVKRTGEKVFLECVQDMDHENMFWYRQDPGLGLRLIYFSYDVKMKEKGDIPEGYSVSREKKERFSLILESASTNQTSMYLCASSLMRHIETQYFGPGTRLLVL.

The chain has TRBV14 and TRBJ2-1; 9 positions agree with TRBD1. Germline CDR1 SGHDN, CDR2 FVKESK. There are 16 residues in the CDR3. J gave up 7 bases and V 3 bases, and 10 bases lay outside the gene matches. Written as DNA, the CDR3 is TGTGCCAGCAGCCAGACCGGGACAGGGCCAACTAATGAGCAGTTCTTC. It specifies CASSQTGTGPTNEQFF.

The table lists this clonotype with a few counts. CDR3 residues: CASSLAGNKNNEQFF. CDR3 bases: TGTGCCAGCAGTTTGGCGGGAAATAAGAACAATGAGCAGTTCTTC. This chain connects TRBV27 to TRBJ2-1, with D maybe TRBD2 (6 bases). Germline CDR1 and CDR2: MNHEY and SMNVEV (reference sequence). The V end was cut by 3 bases, the J end by 5 bases, with 14 bases between. This CDR3 has 15 amino acids.

This clonotype came up a few times. The chain joins TRBV10-2 to TRBJ2-1, with TRBD2 as a possible D gene (7 bases). The CDR3 loop spans 13 amino acids. Trimming cost V 6 bases and J 10 bases, with 16 bases left between them. Germline CDR1 reads WSHSY; CDR2 reads SAAADI. Here the CDR3 reads CASRDGTTGEQFF. The CDR3 DNA reads as TGCGCCAGCAGGGATGGGACTACAGGGGAGCAGTTCTTC.

This clonotype occurred a few times. The rearrangement uses TRBV29-1 and TRBJ2-7, with 8 bases aligning to TRBD1. The CDR3 covers 15 residues. Germline loops: CDR1 SQVTM, CDR2 ANQGSEA. Trimming cost V 2 bases and J 0 bases; bases outside gene matches: 6. CDR3 in amino acids: CSVERGTGSSYEQYF. DNA for the CDR3: TGCAGCGTTGAAAGGGGGACAGGATCCTCCTACGAGCAGTACTTC.

This chain links TRBV20-1 with TRBJ2-7; 8 bases agree with TRBD2. With 3 bases clipped from V and 6 bases from J, the junction kept 10 bases outside the gene matches. The CDR3 spans 14 residues. Per the germline V gene, CDR1 is DFQATT and CDR2 is SNEGSKA (reference sequence). This CDR3 reads CSASGLAGSVEQYF. As DNA, the CDR3 is TGCAGTGCTAGTGGGTTAGCGGGATCGGTCGAGCAGTACTTC.

The chain uses TRBV12-3 or TRBV12-4 and TRBJ1-2; 9 bases fit TRBD1. The CDR3 is made up of 15 amino acids. The ends lost 5 bases at V and 4 bases at J; junction bases unmatched: 8. In nucleotides, the CDR3 is TGTGCCAGCAGTATCACAGGGGGCCACGGCTATGGCTACACCTTC. Protein sequence: CASSITGGHGYGYTF.

This clonotype has a handful of counts. The V and J genes are TRBV20-1 and TRBJ2-7; no firm D call. The CDR3 length is 13 residues. The V end lost 5 bases, the J end lost 6 bases, and 17 bases lay between the germline ends. Germline values: CDR1 DFQATT, CDR2 SNEGSKA (reference sequence). CDR3 in amino acids: CSAVQILEGEQYF. For the CDR3, the DNA is TGCAGTGCTGTCCAGATATTAGAAGGCGAGCAGTACTTC.

The chain combines TRBV12-3 or TRBV12-4 with TRBJ2-1; possibly TRBD1 for D (5 bases). This CDR3 contains 13 residues. V shed 7 bases and J shed 5 bases, with 12 bases lying between them. The CDR3 DNA reads TGTGCCAGCACGCGACAGCTAGACAATGAGCAGTTCTTC. Protein sequence: CASTRQLDNEQFF.

In its sample, this clonotype was seen a few times. This chain uses TRBV29-1 with TRBJ2-3; the D is unclear. V lost 6 bases, J lost 4 bases, and 8 bases lay in between. This CDR3 has 11 amino acids. Germline V lookup: CDR1 SQVTM, CDR2 ANQGSEA. The CDR3 DNA follows: TGCAGCGTGTCCCTAGCAGATACGCAGTATTTT. This translates into CSVSLADTQYF.

V and J are TRBV11-2 and TRBJ1-2, with TRBD1 identical over 7 bases. The CDR3 loop spans 15 amino acids. V gave up 1 base and J gave up 0 bases; unmatched junction bases: 2. Per the germline V gene, CDR1 is SGHAT and CDR2 is FQNNGV. CDR3 DNA: TGTGCCAGCAGCTTAGCAACAGGGGCTAACTATGGCTACACCTTC. Protein: CASSLATGANYGYTF.

This clonotype appeared many times. The rearrangement joins TRBV14 to TRBJ2-5; a possible D gene is TRBD1 (5 bases). The germline CDR1 and CDR2 sequences are SGHDN and FVKESK. The CDR3 sequence is 13 residues long. With 4 bases removed from V and 7 bases from J, the gap between germline ends came to 13 bases. The DNA of the CDR3 is TGTGCCAGCAGCCGGGGCTCTCTGGGGACCCAGTACTTC. This encodes CASSRGSLGTQYF.

The J gene is TRBJ2-1, the V gene TRBV11-2; TRBD1 might be the D (6 bases). The CDR3 has 16 residues. The V gene lost 0 bases and the J gene lost 0 bases, with 9 bases spanning the gap. In germline, CDR1 is SGHAT, CDR2 FQNNGV. The CDR3 protein is CASSLDRGSSYNEQFF. In DNA form, the CDR3 reads TGTGCCAGCAGCTTAGATAGGGGGAGCTCCTACAATGAGCAGTTCTTC.

This clonotype occurred a few times. J is TRBJ2-3 and V is TRBV20-1, with unresolved D. CDR3 length: 14 amino acids. Deletions cut 3 bases from V and 0 bases from J, with 10 bases between. CDR1 is DFQATT and CDR2 is SNEGSKA in the germline V gene (reference sequence). The CDR3 here is CSASLGISTDTQYF. The CDR3 region has the DNA TGCAGTGCTAGTCTGGGGATAAGCACAGATACGCAGTATTTT.

This clonotype was detected only a few times. The chain combines TRBV24-1 with TRBJ2-3; D may correspond to TRBD1 or TRBD2 (5 bases each). The V end lost 4 bases, the J end lost 4 bases, and 17 bases lay between the germline ends. The CDR3 length is 16 residues. Per the germline V gene, CDR1 is KGHDR and CDR2 is SFDVKD. CDR3 residues: CATSDRGRARPDTQYF. CDR3 coding DNA: TGTGCCACCAGTGACCGGGGACGGGCTCGCCCAGATACGCAGTATTTT.

The J gene is TRBJ2-3, the V gene TRBV29-1, with 8 nucleotides matching TRBD1. V dropped 6 bases and J dropped 4; count of bases not matched to a gene: 6. The CDR3 sequence is 13 residues long. From germline, CDR1 is SQVTM and CDR2 ANQGSEA. For the CDR3, the DNA is TGCAGCGTCATACAGGGGGAGTCAGATACGCAGTATTTT. It yields the protein CSVIQGESDTQYF.